The 13 T cell receptor beta chains given below trace back to one sample, sequenced in a study of blood T cell repertoires in COVID-19. The method was immunoSEQ multiplex PCR; TCRdb's version includes in-frame clones alone and lacks a portion of them. The sample lists about 150,000 clones, over 75% occurring once. Sequences were obtained from peripheral blood. The origin of the receptors is a woman in her forties or fifties with acute or convalescent COVID-19.

The genes are TRBV11-2 and TRBJ1-3; perhaps TRBD1 as D (6 bases). This CDR3 contains 13 residues. From germline, CDR1 is SGHAT and CDR2 FQNNGV. Trimming pared 5 bases from V and 4 bases from J, leaving 9 bases between. The CDR3, as DNA: TGTGCCAGCAGCATTACAGGGGGAAACACCATATATTTT. This sequence encodes CASSITGGNTIYF.

The genes are TRBV14 and TRBJ2-1; TRBD2 is a possible D gene (5 bases). From germline, CDR1 is SGHDN and CDR2 FVKESK. The CDR3 loop spans 12 amino acids. V dropped 2 bases and J dropped 9 bases, with 8 bases sitting between them. The CDR3 DNA sequence: TGTGCCAGCAGCCAATCCGGGATTGAGCAGTTCTTC. It yields the protein CASSQSGIEQFF.

V is TRBV4-3 and J is TRBJ1-4; TRBD1 agrees at 7 bases. The CDR3 sequence is 15 residues long. The germline V gene encodes CDR1 LGHNA and CDR2 YSLEER. V trimming: 4 bases; J trimming: 5 bases; junction bases outside the gene matches: 7. Here the CDR3 reads CASSRAGRGNEKLFF. CDR3 nucleotide sequence: TGCGCCAGCAGCCGCGCGGGCAGGGGGAATGAAAAACTGTTTTTT.

The chain links TRBV12-3 or TRBV12-4 to TRBJ2-3; D gene unclear. Trimming shortened V by 3 bases and J by 6 bases, and 10 bases separated the two germline ends. This CDR3 region has 13 residues. The CDR3: CASSFFAEDTQYF. The CDR3 bases are TGTGCCAGCAGTTTTTTTGCGGAGGATACGCAGTATTTT.

The chain uses TRBV11-3 and TRBJ1-5, with D unclear. The germline V gene encodes CDR1 SGHNT and CDR2 YENEEA. There are 15 residues in the CDR3. The V end was cut by 3 bases, the J end by 5 bases, with 14 bases between. The CDR3 is CASSFPAGEHQPQHF. CDR3 bases: TGTGCCAGCAGCTTTCCTGCTGGAGAGCATCAGCCCCAGCATTTT.

The chain employs TRBV18 and TRBJ1-2; D remains unclear. Trimming took 1 base from V and 2 from J, leaving 8 bases between them. The CDR3 consists of 14 residues. In germline, CDR1 is KGHSH, CDR2 LQKENI. The CDR3 is CASSPQPENYGYTF. The CDR3 DNA reads as TGTGCCAGCTCACCACAACCGGAGAACTATGGCTACACCTTC.

The rearrangement uses TRBV5-4 and TRBJ2-7, with TRBD1 identical over 9 bases. The CDR3 loop spans 13 amino acids. V was pared by 5 bases and J by 7 bases, with 7 bases of the junction left unmatched. Per germline, CDR1 SGHNT and CDR2 YYREEE (reference sequence). The CDR3 is CASRIQGADEQYF. The CDR3 DNA follows: TGTGCCAGCAGAATACAGGGGGCTGATGAGCAGTACTTC.

CDR3 DNA: TGCGCCAGCAGCGGGACCGGGACAGATAGTTATGGCTACACCTTC. Protein: CASSGTGTDSYGYTF. The gene calls are TRBV5-1 and TRBJ1-2; TRBD1 matches at 7 bases. The V gene's germline CDR1 is SGHRS and CDR2 YFSETQ. J lost 5 bases, V lost 4 bases, and 11 bases had no gene match. This CDR3 has 15 amino acids.

V and J are TRBV5-1 and TRBJ1-1; TRBD1 matches 7 bases. The CDR3 runs to 15 residues. Germline values: CDR1 SGHRS, CDR2 YFSETQ. V dropped 4 bases and J dropped 1; count of bases not matched to a gene: 7. CDR3 region: CASSSRQGGNTEAFF. The CDR3 nucleotides read TGCGCCAGCAGCAGCAGACAGGGCGGGAACACTGAAGCTTTCTTT. Drawing the rest from reference TRBV5-1 and TRBJ1-1, the complete variable domain is KAGVTQTPRYLIKTRGQQVTLSCSPISGHRSVSWYQQTPGQGLQFLFEYFSETQRNKGNFPGRFSGRQFSNSRSEMNVSTLELGDSALYLCASSSRQGGNTEAFFGQGTRLTVV.

This chain joins TRBV2 and TRBJ2-1, with 9 bases fitting TRBD1. Germline CDR1 reads SNHLY; CDR2 reads FYNNEI. J was trimmed by 5 bases and V by 6 bases; bases with no gene match: 11. This CDR3 region has 16 residues. CDR3 sequence: CASSHSRDRVNNEQFF. CDR3 sequence (DNA): TGTGCCAGCAGCCACTCCCGGGACAGGGTCAACAATGAGCAGTTCTTC.

The chain uses TRBV5-1 and TRBJ2-2; a possible D gene is TRBD1 (6 bases). Germline CDR1 is SGHRS and CDR2 is YFSETQ. Between the trimmed V and J ends, which lost 4 bases and 2 bases, there was a span of 9 bases. This CDR3 spans 14 amino acids. CDR3 bases: TGCGCCAGCAGCCCGACAGGAAACACCGGGGAGCTGTTTTTT. The encoded protein is CASSPTGNTGELFF.

The chain combines TRBV6-5 with TRBJ1-2; TRBD1 matches at 8 bases. V was pared by 9 bases and J by 3 bases, with 12 bases of the junction left unmatched. Per the germline V gene, CDR1 is MNHEY and CDR2 is SVGAGI. The CDR3 runs 15 residues. The CDR3 here is CASDYRGAGYYGYTF. The CDR3 nucleotides are TGTGCCAGTGATTACAGGGGGGCTGGCTACTATGGCTACACCTTC.

The V gene is TRBV2, the J gene TRBJ2-1; D is undetermined. V gave up 8 bases and J gave up 2 bases, with 4 bases separating them. Germline CDR1 reads SNHLY; CDR2 reads FYNNEI. The CDR3 has 11 amino acids. The CDR3 DNA reads TGTGCCAGCCCAACCTACAATGAGCAGTTCTTC. This gives the protein CASPTYNEQFF.